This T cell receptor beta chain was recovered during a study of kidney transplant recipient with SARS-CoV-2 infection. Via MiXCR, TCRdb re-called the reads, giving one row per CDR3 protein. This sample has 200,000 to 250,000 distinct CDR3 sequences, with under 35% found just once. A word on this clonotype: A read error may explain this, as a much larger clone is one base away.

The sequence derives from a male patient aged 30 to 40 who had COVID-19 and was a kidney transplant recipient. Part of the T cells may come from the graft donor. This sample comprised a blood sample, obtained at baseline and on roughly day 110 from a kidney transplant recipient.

CDR3 residues: CGALARITQSRANVLTF. As DNA, the CDR3 is TGTGGCGCCTTGGCTAGGATAACACAAAGTCGGGCCAACGTCCTGACTTTC. The chain is built from TRBV8-2 and TRBJ2-6; the DNA was not used to check the table's D call, TRBD2. TRBV8-2 is a known pseudogene. This CDR3 comprises 17 residues.